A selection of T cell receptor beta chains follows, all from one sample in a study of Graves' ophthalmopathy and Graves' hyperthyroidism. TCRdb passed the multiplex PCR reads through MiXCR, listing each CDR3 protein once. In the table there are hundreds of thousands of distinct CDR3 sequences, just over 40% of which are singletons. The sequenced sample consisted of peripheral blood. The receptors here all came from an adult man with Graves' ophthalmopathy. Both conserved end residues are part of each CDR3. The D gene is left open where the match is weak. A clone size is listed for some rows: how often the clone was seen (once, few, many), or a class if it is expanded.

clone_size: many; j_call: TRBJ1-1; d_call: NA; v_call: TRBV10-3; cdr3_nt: TGTGCCATCAGTTTTTCGGAGAACACTGAAGCTTTCTTT; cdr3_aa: CAISFSENTEAFF
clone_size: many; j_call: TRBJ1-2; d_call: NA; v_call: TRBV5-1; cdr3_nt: TGTGCCAGCAGCTTAGGGAGTAACTATGGCTACACCTTC; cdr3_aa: CASSLGSNYGYTF
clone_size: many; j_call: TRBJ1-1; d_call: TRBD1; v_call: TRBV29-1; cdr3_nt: TGCAGCGTTGCGGACAGGCAGAACACTGAAGCTTTCTTT; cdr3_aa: CSVADRQNTEAFF
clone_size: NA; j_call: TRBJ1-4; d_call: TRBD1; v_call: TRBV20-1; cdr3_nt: TGCAGTGCTAGAGGGACAGGGGCCCATAATGAAAAACTGTTTTTT; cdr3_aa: CSARGTGAHNEKLFF
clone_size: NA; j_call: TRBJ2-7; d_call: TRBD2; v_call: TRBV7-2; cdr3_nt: TGTGCCAGCAGCTTAGGGCCAGCGGGAGGTAGCTACGAGCAGTACTTC; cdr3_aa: CASSLGPAGGSYEQYF
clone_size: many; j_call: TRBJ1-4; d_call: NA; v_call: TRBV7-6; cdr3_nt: TGTGCCAGCAGCCCCCCCGGGCTATCTAATGAAAAACTGTTTTTT; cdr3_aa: CASSPPGLSNEKLFF
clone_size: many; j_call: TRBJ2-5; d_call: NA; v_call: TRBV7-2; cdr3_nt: TGTGCCAGCAGCTTAAGGCCAGGGACCAAGGAGACCCAGTACTTC; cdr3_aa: CASSLRPGTKETQYF
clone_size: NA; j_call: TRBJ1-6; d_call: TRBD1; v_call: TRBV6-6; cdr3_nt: TGTGCCAGCACTCTGACAGGGGGCGGCTCACCCCTCCACTTT; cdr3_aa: CASTLTGGGSPLHF
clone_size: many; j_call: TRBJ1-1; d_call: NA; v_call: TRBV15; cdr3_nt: TGTGCCACCAGCAGAACCGGTGAGGGCCAGACTGAAGCTTTCTTT; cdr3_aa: CATSRTGEGQTEAFF
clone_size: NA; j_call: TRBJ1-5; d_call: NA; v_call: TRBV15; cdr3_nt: TGTGCCACCAGCAGAGACGGTTCGACAGGCTTCAATCAGCCCCAGCATTTT; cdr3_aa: CATSRDGSTGFNQPQHF
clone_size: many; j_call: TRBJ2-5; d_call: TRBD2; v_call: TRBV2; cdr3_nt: TGTGCCAGCAGTGAAGCAGCGGGGGGGCAAGAGACCCAGTACTTC; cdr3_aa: CASSEAAGGQETQYF
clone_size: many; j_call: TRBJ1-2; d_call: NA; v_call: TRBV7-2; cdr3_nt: TGTGCCAGCAGCTTAGGTACCGACAGCAACTATGGCTACACCTTC; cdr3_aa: CASSLGTDSNYGYTF
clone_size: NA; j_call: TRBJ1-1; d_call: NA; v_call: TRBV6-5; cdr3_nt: TGTGCCAGCAGTGAAGGGGTGAGCACTGAAGCTTTCTTT; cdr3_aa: CASSEGVSTEAFF
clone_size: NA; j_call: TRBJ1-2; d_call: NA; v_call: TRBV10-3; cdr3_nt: TGTACCAGCAGCCGAGCCCCCTCAGGGGACTATGGCTACACCTTC; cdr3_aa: CTSSRAPSGDYGYTF
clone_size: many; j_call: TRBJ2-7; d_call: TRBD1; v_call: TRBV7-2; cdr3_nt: TGTGCCAGCAGCTTACACAGGGGCCCCTACGAGCAGTACTTC; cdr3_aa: CASSLHRGPYEQYF
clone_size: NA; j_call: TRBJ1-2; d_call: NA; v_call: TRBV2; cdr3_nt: TGTGCCAGCAGTGAACCGCATCTTTCGACAGCTAACTATGGCTACACCTTC; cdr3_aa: CASSEPHLSTANYGYTF
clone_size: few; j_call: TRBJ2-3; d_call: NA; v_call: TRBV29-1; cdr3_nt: TGCAGCGTTGAAGTTGTGGAATCAGATACGCAGTATTTT; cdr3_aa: CSVEVVESDTQYF
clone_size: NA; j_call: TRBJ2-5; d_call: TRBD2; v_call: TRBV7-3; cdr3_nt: TGTGCCAGCAGCCAAGGGACTAGCGGGGCTCAAGAGACCCAGTACTTC; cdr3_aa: CASSQGTSGAQETQYF
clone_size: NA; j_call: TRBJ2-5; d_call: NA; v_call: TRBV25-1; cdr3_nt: TGTGCCAGCTCACCCTTGCTAGGGTCTTTGGAAGAGACCCAGTACTTC; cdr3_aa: CASSPLLGSLEETQYF
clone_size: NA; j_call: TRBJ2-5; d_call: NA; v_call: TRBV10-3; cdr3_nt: TGTGCTTCTCGGACTGGCCAAGAGACCCAGTACTTC; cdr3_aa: CASRTGQETQYF
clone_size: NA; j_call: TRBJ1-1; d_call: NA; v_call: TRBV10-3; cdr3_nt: TGTGCCAGCACAGGGCAGTACACTGAAGCTTTCTTT; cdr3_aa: CASTGQYTEAFF
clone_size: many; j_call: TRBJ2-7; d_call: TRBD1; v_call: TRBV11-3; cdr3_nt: TGTGCCAGCAGCCCGGACAGGGGGGACGAGCAGTACTTC; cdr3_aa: CASSPDRGDEQYF
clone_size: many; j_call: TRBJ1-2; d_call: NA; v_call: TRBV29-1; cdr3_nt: TGCAGCGTCAATGTCCGGCAGGGACTCTATGGCTACACCTTC; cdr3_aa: CSVNVRQGLYGYTF
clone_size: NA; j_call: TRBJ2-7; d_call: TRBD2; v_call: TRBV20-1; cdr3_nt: TGCAGTGCTAGAGATCCCCGGGAGGGTTTAAGGGAGCAGTACTTC; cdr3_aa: CSARDPREGLREQYF